Below, 31 T cell receptor beta chains from the same sample are listed, as sequenced in a study of shared clonotypes between healthy human individuals. Here immunoSEQ multiplex PCR was the method, and the copy in TCRdb shows in-frame clones only, minus some. The sample lists around 2.3 million clones, approximately 96% occurring once. The specimen sequenced was naive CD4+ T cells sorted from blood. Subset indicated: CD45RA+ positively selected. The receptors shown here come from a man between 18 and 35 years old in good health.

The chain has TRBV27 and TRBJ2-1; 9 bases agree with TRBD2. In germline, CDR1 is MNHEY, CDR2 SMNVEV (reference sequence). Trimming cost V 2 bases and J 5 bases; bases outside gene matches: 7. CDR3 length: 16 residues. The CDR3 region has the DNA TGTGCCAGCAGTTTAACGGTAGCGGGGGTAGACAATGAGCAGTTCTTC. Protein sequence: CASSLTVAGVDNEQFF.

This chain connects TRBV25-1 to TRBJ2-1; 8 nucleotides match TRBD2. In germline, CDR1 is MGHDK, CDR2 SYGVNS. The CDR3 has 14 amino acids. With V trimmed by 4 bases and J by 3 bases, 2 bases remained unmatched. CDR3 sequence: CASSGTSGYNEQFF. The CDR3 DNA reads TGTGCCAGCAGTGGCACTAGCGGCTACAATGAGCAGTTCTTC.

The chain employs TRBV19 and TRBJ1-2, with D possibly TRBD1 on 5 matching bases. CDR3 length: 14 amino acids. Germline CDR1 is LNHDA and CDR2 is SQIVND (reference sequence). V shed 4 bases and J shed 3 bases, with 12 bases lying between them. CDR3 amino acids: CASSRSRVDYGYTF. The CDR3 DNA follows: TGTGCCAGTAGTAGGTCCAGGGTGGACTATGGCTACACCTTC.

The rearrangement uses TRBV7-2 and TRBJ2-1; a possible D gene is TRBD2 (6 bases). This CDR3 is built from 16 residues. In germline, CDR1 is SGHTA, CDR2 FQGNSA. The V and J ends lost 0 bases and 3 bases respectively, with 12 bases between them. CDR3 loop: CASSLAGGTLYNEQFF. For the CDR3, the DNA is TGTGCCAGCAGCTTAGCGGGCGGGACCCTCTACAATGAGCAGTTCTTC.

On this clone: The same CDR3 is also encoded by other DNA sequences in this sample. The CDR3 nucleotides read TGTGCCAGCTCACCGGGACTAGCGGGGAGTCAAGAGACCCAGTACTTC. Residues: CASSPGLAGSQETQYF. V gene TRBV18 combines with J gene TRBJ2-5; 13 nucleotides align to TRBD2. Germline CDR1 KGHSH, CDR2 LQKENI. The junction had 3 bases not matched to a gene; V was cut back by 3 bases and J by 2 bases. The CDR3 runs 16 residues.

The chain links TRBV27 to TRBJ2-1; 10 nucleotides line up with TRBD2. The CDR3 is 14 amino acids. Trimming cost V 2 bases and J 10 bases; bases outside gene matches: 5. CDR1 is MNHEY and CDR2 is SMNVEV in the germline V gene (reference sequence). CDR3 in amino acids: CASSLRGSGGEQFF. As DNA, the CDR3 is TGTGCCAGCAGTTTAAGGGGTAGCGGGGGGGAGCAGTTCTTC.

This chain connects TRBV2 to TRBJ1-2, with 9 bases lining up with TRBD1. V shed 4 bases and J 7 bases; nucleotides not matched to a gene: 4. The CDR3 spans 13 residues. The germline V gene encodes CDR1 SNHLY and CDR2 FYNNEI. The CDR3, as DNA: TGTGCCAGCAGTGGACAGGGGGTGCCTGGCTACACCTTC. Protein product: CASSGQGVPGYTF.

This clone appeared a few times. V is TRBV18 and J is TRBJ1-2; no definite D call. Germline V lookup: CDR1 KGHSH, CDR2 LQKENI. The CDR3 has 14 residues. Trimming removed 4 bases at V and 4 bases at J, with 13 bases between. The CDR3 DNA reads TGTGCCAGCTCACTGAGTACCGGGAGCTATGGCTACACCTTC. It specifies CASSLSTGSYGYTF. Using reference TRBV18 and TRBJ1-2 for the parts outside the CDR3, the full variable domain is NAGVMQNPRHLVRRRGQEARLRCSPMKGHSHVYWYRQLPEEGLKFMVYLQKENIIDESGMPKERFSAEFPKEGPSILRIQQVVRGDSAAYFCASSLSTGSYGYTFGSGTRLTVV.

The V gene is TRBV7-6, the J gene TRBJ2-1; TRBD1 matches at 7 bases. V gave up 5 bases and J gave up 1 base; unmatched junction bases: 11. CDR3 length: 17 amino acids. Germline loops: CDR1 SGHVS, CDR2 FNYEAQ. CDR3 sequence: CASSAPGQQKSYNEQFF. As DNA, the CDR3 is TGTGCCAGCAGCGCACCGGGACAGCAGAAATCCTACAATGAGCAGTTCTTC.

V and J are TRBV19 and TRBJ2-3; TRBD1 aligns across 7 bases. The CDR3 covers 14 residues. CDR1 LNHDA and CDR2 SQIVND come from the germline V gene (reference sequence). The V segment lost 6 bases and the J segment 5 bases; nucleotides outside the gene matches: 8. The DNA for the CDR3 is TGTGCCAGTAGCCCGGACAGGAATCGAGATACGCAGTATTTT. Encoded protein: CASSPDRNRDTQYF. The full variable domain, with the rest looked up from reference TRBV19 and TRBJ2-3, is DGGITQSPKYLFRKEGQNVTLSCEQNLNHDAMYWYRQDPGQGLRLIYYSQIVNDFQKGDIAEGYSVSREKKESFPLTVTSAQKNPTAFYLCASSPDRNRDTQYFGPGTRLTVL.

A note on this clone: This specimen includes other DNA sequences encoding the same CDR3. The rearrangement uses TRBV6-5 and TRBJ2-7; 13 nucleotides line up with TRBD2. V dropped 2 bases and J dropped 2; count of bases not matched to a gene: 0. The CDR3 spans 15 residues. Germline V gives CDR1 MNHEY, CDR2 SVGAGI. CDR3 residues: CASSYGLAGAYEQYF. CDR3 sequence (DNA): TGTGCCAGCAGTTACGGACTAGCGGGAGCCTACGAGCAGTACTTC.

V is TRBV5-6 and J is TRBJ1-2; possible D gene TRBD1, 6 bases. The CDR3 has 16 residues. CDR1 and CDR2 (germline): SGHDT, YYEEEE. V lost 0 bases and J 0 bases, leaving 12 bases between the germline ends. CDR3 amino acids: CASSLAGGPTNYGYTF. CDR3 DNA sequence: TGTGCCAGCAGCTTGGCGGGGGGGCCCACTAACTATGGCTACACCTTC.

This clone was detected a few times. The rearrangement links TRBV6-1 to TRBJ2-7; no firm D call. This CDR3 region has 11 residues. V lost 1 base, J lost 7 bases, and 5 bases lay in between. Germline values: CDR1 MNHNS, CDR2 SASEGT. CDR3 nucleotides: TGTGCCAGCAGTGAAGGGTGGGAGCAGTACTTC. Translation gives CASSEGWEQYF.

V is TRBV10-3 and J is TRBJ2-5; 8 bases match TRBD1. CDR1 is ENHRY and CDR2 is SYGVKD in the germline V gene. V lost 2 bases and J lost 1; bases outside the gene matches: 3. The CDR3 sequence is 15 residues long. Here the CDR3 reads CAISEGQGTQETQYF. CDR3 in DNA: TGTGCCATCAGTGAGGGACAGGGAACCCAAGAGACCCAGTACTTC.

This rearrangement joins TRBV15 to TRBJ2-7; TRBD2 aligns across 13 bases. The CDR3 spans 16 residues. The ends lost 3 bases at V and 4 bases at J; junction bases unmatched: 6. Germline values: CDR1 LNHNV, CDR2 YYDKDF (reference sequence). In nucleotides, the CDR3 is TGTGCCACCAGCAGGCCCGGGACTAGCGGGAAGTACGAGCAGTACTTC. It is translated as CATSRPGTSGKYEQYF.

The chain recombines TRBV7-2 with TRBJ2-4, with D possibly called TRBD1 or TRBD2 (5 bases each). V lost 4 bases and J lost 2, with 21 bases in between. The CDR3 consists of 18 residues. Germline V gene sequence: CDR1 SGHTA, CDR2 FQGNSA. Here the CDR3 reads CASSSLTTGGGTKNIQYF. CDR3 DNA: TGTGCCAGCAGCTCCCTCACAACAGGTGGAGGTACCAAAAACATTCAGTACTTC.

This clone is a singleton in its sample. Different DNA sequences within this sample yield the same CDR3. This chain joins TRBV27 and TRBJ2-6; weak D call: TRBD2 (5 bases). CDR1 is MNHEY, CDR2 SMNVEV, per germline (reference sequence). The CDR3 totals 13 residues. Trimming took off 8 bases at V and 0 bases at J, with 5 bases between the two ends. The CDR3 here is CASRGSGANVLTF. CDR3 sequence (DNA): TGTGCCAGCCGGGGCTCTGGGGCCAACGTCCTGACTTTC.

A remark on this clone: The sample contains more than one DNA sequence encoding this CDR3. The J gene is TRBJ2-5, the V gene TRBV9, with D possibly matching TRBD2 (6 bases). The CDR3 extends over 14 amino acids. Germline assignment: CDR1 SGDLS and CDR2 YYNGEE. Trimming took 0 bases from V and 1 from J, leaving 7 bases between them. The CDR3 spells CASSVGTTQETQYF. The CDR3 region has the DNA TGTGCCAGCAGCGTAGGGACTACCCAAGAGACCCAGTACTTC.

The genes are TRBV7-2 and TRBJ2-7; 8 positions match TRBD2. Germline CDR1 SGHTA, CDR2 FQGNSA. CDR3 length equals 15 residues. Losses at the gene ends were 1 base for V and 3 bases for J; bases not matched to a gene: 5. The CDR3 reads CASSLEVTSVYEQYF. For the CDR3, the DNA is TGTGCCAGCAGCTTAGAGGTGACTAGCGTCTACGAGCAGTACTTC.

CDR3 DNA sequence: TGTGCCATCAGTGAGTCGATGGGGGGGACGTTCGGGAACACTGAAGCTTTCTTT. This codes for CAISESMGGTFGNTEAFF. The chain joins TRBV10-3 to TRBJ1-1; TRBD1 might be the D (5 bases). V lost 0 bases to trimming and J lost 1 base, with 18 bases between them. CDR1 ENHRY and CDR2 SYGVKD come from the germline V gene. The CDR3 is 18 amino acids.

The V call is TRBV10-1, the J call TRBJ2-1; TRBD2 matches 10 bases. This CDR3 region has 16 residues. The junction had 6 bases not matched to a gene; V was cut back by 3 bases and J by 4 bases. Germline values: CDR1 WNHNN, CDR2 SYGVQD (reference sequence). The CDR3, as DNA: TGCGCCAGCAGTGAAGAGCGGGGGGGAGGATACAATGAGCAGTTCTTC. Residues: CASSEERGGGYNEQFF.

This sequence joins TRBV5-1 and TRBJ1-3, with D possibly matching TRBD1 (5 bases). This CDR3 spans 16 amino acids. The germline V gene encodes CDR1 SGHRS and CDR2 YFSETQ. Trimming stripped 6 bases from V and 0 bases from J, with 16 bases between. CDR3 loop: CASTPAGGDSGNTIYF. As DNA, the CDR3 is TGCGCCAGCACCCCGGCGGGGGGAGACTCTGGAAACACCATATATTTT.

In regard to this clone: One end of the junction is discordant with germline, which a read error may explain. The J gene is TRBJ2-3, the V gene TRBV9; no clear D. This CDR3 region has 11 residues. Per the germline V gene, CDR1 is SGDLS and CDR2 is YYNGEE. DNA of the CDR3: TGTGCCAGCAGCGTAGAAGCATCCCTTTTTTGG. Protein product: CASSVEASLFW.

V gene TRBV30 combines with J gene TRBJ1-6; 8 bases line up with TRBD1. J gave up 1 base and V 4 bases, and 6 bases lay outside the gene matches. The CDR3 has 16 residues. Germline V gene sequence: CDR1 GTSNPN, CDR2 SVGIG (reference sequence). CDR3 coding DNA: TGTGCCTGGATGCCAGGGGGCCGGTCCTATAATTCACCCCTCCACTTT. Encoded protein: CAWMPGGRSYNSPLHF.

This clone was seen just once. The chain is built from TRBV29-1 and TRBJ1-3; D ambiguous. This CDR3 spans 13 amino acids. Trimming took off 4 bases at V and 0 bases at J, with 7 bases between the two ends. Germline lookup yields CDR1 SQVTM and CDR2 ANQGSEA. CDR3 bases: TGCAGCGTTGCGCCGTACTCTGGAAACACCATATATTTT. Translated: CSVAPYSGNTIYF.

The CDR3 bases are TGTGCCAGCAGCAAAGGACTAGCGGGAGATAGTGAGCAGTTCTTC. This encodes CASSKGLAGDSEQFF. The rearrangement uses TRBV7-9 and TRBJ2-1, with TRBD2 matching over 13 bases. Trimming at V came to 5 bases and at J to 9 bases, leaving 7 bases not matched to a gene. Per the germline V gene, CDR1 is SEHNR and CDR2 is FQNEAQ (reference sequence). This CDR3 is 15 amino acids long.

In this sample, this clone turned up once. The rearrangement joins TRBV6-1 to TRBJ1-4, with a weak D call TRBD1 (6 bases). This CDR3 spans 14 amino acids. Germline V gene data show CDR1 as MNHNS and CDR2 as SASEGT. Trimming took off 2 bases at V and 5 bases at J, with 9 bases between the two ends. The CDR3 sequence is CASSETGQNEKLFF. The CDR3 DNA reads as TGTGCCAGCAGTGAAACAGGACAGAATGAAAAACTGTTTTTT.

V gene TRBV7-8 combines with J gene TRBJ2-1, with 9 positions matching TRBD1. The CDR3 covers 15 residues. Germline V lookup: CDR1 SGHVS, CDR2 FQNEAQ. J lost 2 bases, V lost 4 bases, and 3 bases had no gene match. CDR3 in DNA: TGTGCCAGCAGCTCCTGGACAGGGGCCTACAATGAGCAGTTCTTC. It is translated as CASSSWTGAYNEQFF.

The chain is built from TRBV6-1 and TRBJ2-7; 9 nucleotides agree with TRBD2. The CDR3 is 18 residues long. J lost 4 bases, V lost 2 bases, and 15 bases had no gene match. Germline CDR1 is MNHNS and CDR2 is SASEGT. The CDR3 DNA follows: TGTGCCAGCAGTGAAAGGGGAGGTGGTAGCGGGAGTAGGTACGAGCAGTACTTC. As protein: CASSERGGGSGSRYEQYF.

This rearrangement joins TRBV7-8 to TRBJ2-2; D not certain. The V end was cut by 5 bases, the J end by 2 bases, with 15 bases between. The germline gives CDR1 SGHVS, CDR2 FQNEAQ. The CDR3 consists of 16 residues. Here the CDR3 reads CASSPAAAYNTGELFF. CDR3 in DNA: TGTGCCAGCAGCCCTGCGGCGGCCTACAACACCGGGGAGCTGTTTTTT.

CDR3 sequence: CASSPGGQNFFREKLFF. The CDR3 DNA reads as TGTGCCAGCTCACCAGGGGGACAGAACTTCTTTAGGGAAAAACTGTTTTTT. The V call is TRBV18, the J call TRBJ1-4; 7 positions agree with TRBD1. Germline V gene lookup returns CDR1 KGHSH and CDR2 LQKENI. The CDR3 totals 17 residues. Trimming removed 2 bases from V and 8 bases from J; junction bases left unmatched: 14.